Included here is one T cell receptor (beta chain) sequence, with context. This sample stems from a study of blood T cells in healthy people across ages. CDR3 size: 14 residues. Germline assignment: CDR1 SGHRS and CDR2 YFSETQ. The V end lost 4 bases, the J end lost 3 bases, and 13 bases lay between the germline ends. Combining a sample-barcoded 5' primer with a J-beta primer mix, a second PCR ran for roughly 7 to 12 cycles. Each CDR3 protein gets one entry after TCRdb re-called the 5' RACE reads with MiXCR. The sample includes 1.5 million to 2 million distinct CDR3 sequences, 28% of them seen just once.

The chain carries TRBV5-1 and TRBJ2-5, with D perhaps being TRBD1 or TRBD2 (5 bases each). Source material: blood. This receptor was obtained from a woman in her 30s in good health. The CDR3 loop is CASSERPGKETQYF. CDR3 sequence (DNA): TGCGCCAGCAGCGAGCGGCCAGGGAAAGAGACCCAGTACTTC.